The present T cell receptor (beta chain) was sequenced within a study of blood T cell repertoires in COVID-19. Turning to the study itself: The United States, Italy and Spain provided the acute and convalescent COVID-19 samples. T cells, B-cell-depleted T cells, or PBMCs supplied cDNA or gDNA.

Study processing details: Amplified reference gene primers provided the basis for estimating nucleated cell counts. TCRdb keeps only in-frame clones here, not all; method: immunoSEQ multiplex PCR. D and trimming come from the DNA, and the V and J calls and clone size come from that table. The sample holds approximately 94,000 clones; 70% to 80% are singletons and the top ten take roughly a third. Only a few counts were recorded for this clone. The sequenced material came from peripheral blood. This clonotype was sampled from a man in his 70s with active or convalescent COVID-19.

CDR3 bases: TGTGCCAGCAGACGCAGACAGGGGGATTCCTACGAGCAGTACTTC. Amino acid sequence: CASRRRQGDSYEQYF. The V call is TRBV6-6, the J call TRBJ2-7, with 9 bases aligning to TRBD1. The CDR3 is made up of 15 amino acids. Losses at the gene ends were 6 bases for V and 1 base for J; bases not matched to a gene: 7. In germline, CDR1 is MNHNY, CDR2 SVGAGI (reference sequence).